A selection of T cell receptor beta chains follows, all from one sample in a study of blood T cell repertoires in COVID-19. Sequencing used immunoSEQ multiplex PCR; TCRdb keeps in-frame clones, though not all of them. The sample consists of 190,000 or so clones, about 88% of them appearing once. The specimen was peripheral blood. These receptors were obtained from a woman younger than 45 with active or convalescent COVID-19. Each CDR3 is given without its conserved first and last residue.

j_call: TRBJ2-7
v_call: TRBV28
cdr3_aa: ASSLGGFSYEQY

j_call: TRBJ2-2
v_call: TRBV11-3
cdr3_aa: ASSYPRTGVLANTGELF

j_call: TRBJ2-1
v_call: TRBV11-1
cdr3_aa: ASSFGGSRSYNEQF

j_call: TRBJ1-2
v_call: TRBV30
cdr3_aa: AWSVVRGRSTGYT

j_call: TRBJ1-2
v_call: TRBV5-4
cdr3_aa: ASSLANTGRGYYGYT

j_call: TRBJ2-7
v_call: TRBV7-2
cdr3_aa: ASSLSGTTYYEQY

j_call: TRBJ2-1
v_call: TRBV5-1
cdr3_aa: ASSLASYNEQF

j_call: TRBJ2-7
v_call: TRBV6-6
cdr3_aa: ASSYRKGVEQY

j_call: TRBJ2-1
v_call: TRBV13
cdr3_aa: ASSLARFNEQF

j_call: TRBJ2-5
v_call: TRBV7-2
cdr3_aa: ASSLATAQETQY

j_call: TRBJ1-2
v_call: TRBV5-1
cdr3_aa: ASSTQGARRDGYT

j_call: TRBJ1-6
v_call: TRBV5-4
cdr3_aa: ASSLKGQGGFNSPLH

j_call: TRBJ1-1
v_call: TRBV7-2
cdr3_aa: ASSLATLPGQNTEAF

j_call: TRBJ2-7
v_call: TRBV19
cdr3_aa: ASSIRAVRQGMSYEQY

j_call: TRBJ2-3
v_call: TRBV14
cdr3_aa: ASSQVGRGRTDTQY

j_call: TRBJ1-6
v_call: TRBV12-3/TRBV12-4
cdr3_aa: ASRRQGNSPLH

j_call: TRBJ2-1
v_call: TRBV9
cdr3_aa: ASSENGGATPHNEQF